This paragraph covers one T cell receptor beta chain sequence. The source of the sample is a study of blood T cell repertoires in COVID-19. Turning to the study itself: The samples span acute and convalescent COVID-19 from the United States, Italy and Spain. From T cells, B-cell-depleted T cells, or PBMCs came the material, which was cDNA or gDNA.

Profiled with immunoSEQ multiplex PCR; TCRdb holds only in-frame clones, not every one. The data contain approximately 250,000 clones, about 86% of them seen just once; the ten biggest clones take up around 13%. Germline assignment: CDR1 LGHNA and CDR2 YSLEER. The CDR3 sequence is 16 residues long. V lost 0 bases and J 4 bases, leaving 15 bases between the germline ends. Patients from Seattle were sampled longitudinally, starting during active infection. Sequenced material: peripheral blood. The clonotype comes from a woman in her 70s with COVID-19, enrolled during active disease. The genes are TRBV4-3 and TRBJ1-1; D not resolved. The CDR3 loop reads CASSQDFAVLGTEAFF. The CDR3 DNA sequence: TGCGCCAGCAGCCAAGATTTTGCGGTTTTAGGCACTGAAGCTTTCTTT.